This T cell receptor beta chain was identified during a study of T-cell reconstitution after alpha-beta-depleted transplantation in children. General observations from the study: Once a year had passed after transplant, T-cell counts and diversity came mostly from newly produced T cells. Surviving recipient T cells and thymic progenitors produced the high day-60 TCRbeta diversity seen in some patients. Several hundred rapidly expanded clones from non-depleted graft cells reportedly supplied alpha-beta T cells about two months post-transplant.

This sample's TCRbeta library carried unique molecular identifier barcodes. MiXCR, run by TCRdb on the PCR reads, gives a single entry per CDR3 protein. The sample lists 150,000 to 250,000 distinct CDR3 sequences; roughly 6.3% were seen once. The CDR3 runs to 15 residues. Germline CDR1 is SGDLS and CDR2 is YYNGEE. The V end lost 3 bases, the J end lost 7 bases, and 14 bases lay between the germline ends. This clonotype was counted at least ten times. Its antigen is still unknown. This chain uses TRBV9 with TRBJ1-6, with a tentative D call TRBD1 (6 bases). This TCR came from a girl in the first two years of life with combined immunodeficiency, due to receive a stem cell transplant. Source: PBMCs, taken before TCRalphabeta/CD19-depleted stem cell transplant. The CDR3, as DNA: TGTGCCAGCAGCGAACAGGGTAGGGGAAATTCACCCCTCCACTTT. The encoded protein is CASSEQGRGNSPLHF.